The 28 T cell receptor beta chains below all came from one sample that was sequenced in a study of response to subunit inactivated influenza vaccine. MiXCR was run by TCRdb on the RT-PCR reads, yielding one entry per CDR3 protein. The sample shows about 800,000 distinct CDR3 sequences, 21% of them seen only once. The sequenced sample was PBMCs from blood, obtained 5 days after vaccination. The source of these receptors is a man aged 50 to 59 who received an inactivated influenza vaccine.

The V call is TRBV7-9, the J call TRBJ1-4; 7 nucleotides line up with TRBD1. The length of the CDR3 is 13 residues. Germline CDR1 SEHNR, CDR2 FQNEAQ (reference sequence). The trim removed 6 bases at V and 8 bases at J, leaving 6 bases unmatched. The CDR3 DNA follows: TGTGCCAGCAGTCTCCTACAGGGGGAAAAACTGTTTTTT. Translation: CASSLLQGEKLFF.

The chain combines TRBV20-1 with TRBJ2-4, with D possibly TRBD2 on 7 matching bases. V was trimmed by 3 bases and J by 3 bases, leaving 15 bases between them. Germline-derived CDR1 and CDR2 are DFQATT and SNEGSKA (reference sequence). This CDR3 is built from 15 residues. CDR3 in DNA: TGCAGTGCTAGGGGGAGGGGGAGGTTCAAAAACATTCAGTACTTC. It encodes CSARGRGRFKNIQYF.

This clonotype was counted only a few times. This chain links TRBV20-1 with TRBJ2-1; TRBD2 aligns across 8 bases. V lost 5 bases, J lost 0 bases, and 9 bases stayed unmatched. CDR1 is DFQATT and CDR2 is SNEGSKA in the germline V gene (reference sequence). This CDR3 is built from 16 residues. The CDR3 bases are TGCAGTGCTCCTCAAACCAGCGGGGGCTCCTACAATGAGCAGTTCTTC. Encoded protein: CSAPQTSGGSYNEQFF.

This clonotype was detected only a few times. This chain connects TRBV6-5 to TRBJ1-1, with 12 bases aligning to TRBD1. The CDR3 covers 16 residues. V shed 4 bases, J shed 4 bases, and the junction held 7 bases outside the gene matches. The germline CDR1 and CDR2 sequences are MNHEY and SVGAGI. In DNA form, the CDR3 reads TGTGCCAGCAGTTCCGGGACAGGGGGCGTGGGCACTGAAGCTTTCTTT. Translation: CASSSGTGGVGTEAFF.

The chain carries TRBV7-9 and TRBJ2-2; D assignment may be TRBD1 or TRBD2 (5 bases each). The CDR3 loop spans 14 amino acids. Trimming removed 0 bases at V and 10 bases at J, with 12 bases between. The V gene's germline CDR1 is SEHNR and CDR2 FQNEAQ (reference sequence). For the CDR3, the DNA is TGTGCCAGCAGCTTAGCTGGGGGTTTCGAGGAGCTGTTTTTT. This sequence encodes CASSLAGGFEELFF.

Many counts were recorded for this clonotype. The chain uses TRBV29-1 and TRBJ2-5, with TRBD1 matching 8 bases. This CDR3 comprises 13 residues. From germline, CDR1 is SQVTM and CDR2 ANQGSEA. V was clipped by 6 bases and J by 4 bases; unmatched bases: 7. The CDR3 DNA is TGCAGCGTGGGTCGAACAGGGGGAGAGACCCAGTACTTC. Translated: CSVGRTGGETQYF. The whole variable domain, remainder taken from reference TRBV29-1 and TRBJ2-5, is SAVISQKPSRDICQRGTSLTIQCQVDSQVTMMFWYRQQPGQSLTLIATANQGSEATYESGFVIDKFPISRPNLTFSTLTVSNMSPEDSSIYLCSVGRTGGETQYFGPGTRLLVL.

This chain uses TRBV7-6 with TRBJ2-5; the D gene is possibly TRBD2 (6 bases). The CDR3 extends over 14 amino acids. The V end lost 1 base, the J end lost 7 bases, and 13 bases lay between the germline ends. The germline gives CDR1 SGHVS, CDR2 FNYEAQ. The CDR3 reads CASSLDGLGGTQYF. As DNA, the CDR3 is TGTGCCAGCAGCTTAGACGGACTCGGGGGGACCCAGTACTTC.

The J gene is TRBJ2-2, the V gene TRBV7-2, with 8 bases that match TRBD1. Germline V gene data show CDR1 as SGHTA and CDR2 as FQGNSA. The CDR3 runs 16 residues. The V gene end was trimmed by 0 bases and the J gene end by 7 bases; junction bases not matched to a gene: 7. The CDR3 sequence: CASSLAAGGGIGELFF. In DNA, the CDR3 is TGTGCCAGCAGCTTAGCCGCAGGGGGCGGAATCGGGGAGCTGTTTTTT.

The V gene is TRBV29-1, the J gene TRBJ1-4; tentatively, D is TRBD1 (6 bases). The CDR3 is made up of 13 amino acids. Deletions cut 3 bases from V and 8 bases from J, with 13 bases between. From germline, CDR1 is SQVTM and CDR2 ANQGSEA. This CDR3 is CSVEGAFNEKLFF. The DNA of the CDR3 is TGCAGCGTTGAGGGGGCCTTCAACGAAAAACTGTTTTTT. Using reference TRBV29-1 and TRBJ1-4 for the parts outside the CDR3, the full variable domain is SAVISQKPSRDICQRGTSLTIQCQVDSQVTMMFWYRQQPGQSLTLIATANQGSEATYESGFVIDKFPISRPNLTFSTLTVSNMSPEDSSIYLCSVEGAFNEKLFFGSGTQLSVL.

This clonotype occurred many times. The rearrangement links TRBV29-1 to TRBJ2-3; 11 nucleotides line up with TRBD1. Germline loops: CDR1 SQVTM, CDR2 ANQGSEA. The ends lost 6 bases at V and 6 bases at J; junction bases unmatched: 11. The length of the CDR3 is 15 residues. The CDR3 bases are TGCAGCGTCGCTGGACAGGGGGCACGATTGGATACGCAGTATTTT. Its protein product is CSVAGQGARLDTQYF.

The V call is TRBV6-2 or TRBV6-3, the J call TRBJ2-3; D is possibly TRBD1 (5 bases). This CDR3 region has 15 residues. Trimming removed 3 bases at V and 1 base at J, with 11 bases between. Germline lookup yields CDR1 MNHEY and CDR2 SVGEGT. Written as DNA, the CDR3 is TGTGCCAGCAGTTATCCGAGACAGCGCACAGATACGCAGTATTTT. Encoded protein: CASSYPRQRTDTQYF.

This clonotype was counted many times. The chain links TRBV11-2 to TRBJ2-1, with a weak D call TRBD2 (5 bases). V was pared by 0 bases and J by 0 bases, with 6 bases between. This CDR3 has 15 amino acids. Germline assignment: CDR1 SGHAT and CDR2 FQNNGV. In DNA form, the CDR3 reads TGTGCCAGCAGCTTAGAACGGGGCTCCTACAATGAGCAGTTCTTC. Amino acid sequence: CASSLERGSYNEQFF.

This clonotype was counted a few times. The chain links TRBV27 to TRBJ2-7; the match to TRBD2 covers 7 bases. V was pared by 0 bases and J by 5 bases, with 7 bases of the junction left unmatched. This CDR3 contains 15 residues. CDR1 and CDR2 (germline): MNHEY, SMNVEV (reference sequence). The CDR3 reads CASSLSLGGSNEQYF. Here the CDR3 DNA reads TGTGCCAGCAGTTTATCGTTGGGAGGGAGCAACGAGCAGTACTTC.

This clonotype was seen ten or more times. CDR3 nucleotides: TGTGCCAGCAGCCCGGGCTCGAACACCGGGGAGCTGTTTTTT. Encoded protein: CASSPGSNTGELFF. The chain links TRBV18 to TRBJ2-2, with unresolved D. This CDR3 is 14 amino acids long. Trimming removed 8 bases from V and 0 bases from J, with 10 bases in between. Germline V CDR1 and CDR2: KGHSH, LQKENI.

At least ten counts were recorded for this clonotype. The chain links TRBV29-1 to TRBJ2-1; 10 bases map to TRBD1. Unmatched junction bases numbered 11, after V lost 7 bases and J lost 8 bases. The CDR3 loop spans 14 amino acids. The germline V gene has CDR1 SQVTM and CDR2 ANQGSEA. CDR3 DNA: TGCAGCGCCGTCGGGACAGGGGTTACAGATGAGCAGTTCTTC. The encoded protein is CSAVGTGVTDEQFF.

This clonotype has only a few counts. The chain employs TRBV20-1 and TRBJ2-1; 15 bases fit TRBD2. V shed 3 bases, J shed 2 bases, and the junction held 5 bases outside the gene matches. CDR3 size: 17 residues. Germline V gives CDR1 DFQATT, CDR2 SNEGSKA (reference sequence). This CDR3 is CSARGLAGGRPYNEQFF. The CDR3 DNA sequence: TGCAGTGCTAGGGGACTAGCGGGAGGCCGCCCCTACAATGAGCAGTTCTTC.

A few counts support this clonotype. The chain combines TRBV15 with TRBJ1-1; D may be TRBD1 (5 bases). Looked up from germline, CDR1 is LNHNV and CDR2 is YYDKDF (reference sequence). Trimming left V 1 base short and J 5 bases short, with 8 bases between. The CDR3 contains 13 residues. CDR3 residues: CATSRVGETEAFF. CDR3 sequence (DNA): TGTGCCACCAGCAGAGTGGGGGAAACTGAAGCTTTCTTT. Full variable domain (outside the CDR3, taken from reference TRBV15 and TRBJ1-1): DAMVIQNPRYQVTQFGKPVTLSCSQTLNHNVMYWYQQKSSQAPKLLFHYYDKDFNNEADTPDNFQSRRPNTSFCFLDIRSPGLGDTAMYLCATSRVGETEAFFGQGTRLTVV.

This clonotype was observed a few times. This chain uses TRBV29-1 with TRBJ2-7, with D unclear. In germline, CDR1 is SQVTM, CDR2 ANQGSEA. This CDR3 spans 12 amino acids. V dropped 3 bases and J dropped 6 bases, with 12 bases sitting between them. CDR3 in amino acids: CSVELQPSEQYF. CDR3 nucleotide sequence: TGCAGCGTTGAGTTACAGCCTTCCGAGCAGTACTTC.

This clonotype turned up a few times. V gene TRBV20-1 combines with J gene TRBJ2-3; maybe TRBD2 (6 bases). Germline assignment: CDR1 DFQATT and CDR2 SNEGSKA (reference sequence). The CDR3 sequence is 14 residues long. V lost 5 bases, J lost 6 bases, and 18 bases lay in between. The CDR3 DNA reads as TGCAGTGCTCAACTAGCAACTCGGCGGGATACGCAGTATTTT. Its translation is CSAQLATRRDTQYF.

This clonotype appeared a few times. The rearrangement links TRBV20-1 to TRBJ2-5; a weak D match, TRBD1 (5 bases). Germline V CDR1 and CDR2: DFQATT, SNEGSKA (reference sequence). With 6 bases removed from V and 2 bases from J, the gap between germline ends came to 13 bases. The CDR3 spans 13 residues. In DNA, the CDR3 is TGCAGTGCAAAGGGGAAGGGACAAGAGACCCAGTACTTC. It yields the protein CSAKGKGQETQYF.

This clonotype was counted between two and nine times. This sequence joins TRBV24-1 and TRBJ2-6, with D perhaps assigned TRBD1 or TRBD2 (5 bases each). CDR1 is KGHDR and CDR2 is SFDVKD in the germline V gene. The CDR3 has 18 residues. Deletions cut 4 bases from V and 0 bases from J, with 15 bases between. This CDR3 is CATSDRWDGSSGANVLTF. CDR3 bases: TGTGCCACCAGTGACCGGTGGGACGGCAGCTCTGGGGCCAACGTCCTGACTTTC.

V is TRBV28 and J is TRBJ2-3; the match to TRBD2 covers 13 bases. The CDR3 has 15 amino acids. Germline CDR1 and CDR2: MDHEN and SYDVKM. J was trimmed by 7 bases and V by 7 bases; bases with no gene match: 8. CDR3 coding DNA: TGTGCCAGCAACTCCGGGACTAGCGGGGTAAATACGCAGTATTTT. It codes for CASNSGTSGVNTQYF.

In this sample, this clonotype turned up a few times. The V call is TRBV20-1, the J call TRBJ1-5; D is unclear. CDR3 length: 13 residues. From germline, CDR1 is DFQATT and CDR2 SNEGSKA (reference sequence). Trimming removed 5 bases from V and 3 bases from J, with 11 bases in between. The CDR3 region is CSAPARYNQPQHF. The CDR3 DNA sequence: TGCAGTGCTCCCGCCCGGTACAATCAGCCCCAGCATTTT.

V and J are TRBV12-3 or TRBV12-4 and TRBJ2-7; tentative D call: TRBD1 (6 bases). V shed 6 bases and J shed 7 bases, with 13 bases lying between them. CDR3 size: 12 residues. The CDR3 here is CASRGQSREQYF. CDR3 in DNA: TGTGCCAGCAGAGGACAGTCAAGGGAGCAGTACTTC.

The table lists this clonotype with many counts. The chain uses TRBV12-3 or TRBV12-4 and TRBJ2-6, with no clear D. V lost 2 bases to trimming and J lost 2 bases, with 7 bases between them. CDR3 length: 15 residues. The CDR3 DNA is TGTGCCAGCAGTTTAATGGGCGCTGGGGCCAACGTCCTGACTTTC. Protein sequence: CASSLMGAGANVLTF.

The chain recombines TRBV28 with TRBJ2-7, with D tentatively TRBD1 or TRBD2 (5 bases each). The CDR3 consists of 19 residues. Trimming cost V 1 base and J 2 bases, with 24 bases left between them. Germline loops: CDR1 MDHEN, CDR2 SYDVKM. CDR3 sequence (DNA): TGTGCCAGCAGTTTATATAGGGTGGGACCGGGACGCGGAGCCTACGAGCAGTACTTC. Protein: CASSLYRVGPGRGAYEQYF.

This clonotype was counted between two and nine times. V usage is TRBV12-3 or TRBV12-4 and J usage is TRBJ2-1; D might be TRBD1 (6 bases). This CDR3 comprises 13 residues. Trimming cost V 5 bases and J 9 bases, with 14 bases left between them. The DNA of the CDR3 is TGTGCCAGCAGTGCCTACAGGGTTTCTGAGCAGTTCTTC. This gives the protein CASSAYRVSEQFF.

CDR3 sequence: CASSAGGRDTQYF. The CDR3 DNA follows: TGTGCCTCTTCCGCAGGGGGACGAGATACGCAGTATTTT. The genes are TRBV15 and TRBJ2-3; 7 bases are shared with TRBD1. The CDR3 contains 13 residues. Germline values: CDR1 LNHNV, CDR2 YYDKDF (reference sequence). The J segment lost 5 bases and the V segment lost 11 bases, leaving 10 bases of the junction unmatched.